One and the same sample provided the 20 T cell receptor beta chains below, sequenced in a study of T cell responses to AZD1222 COVID-19 vaccine. The assay was immunoSEQ multiplex PCR, and TCRdb's table has in-frame clones only and misses some. The repertoire consists of approximately 150,000 clones, with around nine tenths occurring once and the leading ten covering 4.3%. The specimen comprised peripheral blood, sampled 28 days after the second AZD1222 dose. The receptors derive from an adult who received the AZD1222 COVID-19 vaccine.

The gene calls are TRBV2 and TRBJ2-3; 9 bases align to TRBD1. CDR3 length equals 14 residues. Germline-derived CDR1 and CDR2 are SNHLY and FYNNEI. V gave up 5 bases and J gave up 5 bases; unmatched junction bases: 5. The CDR3 DNA reads as TGTGCCAGCAGTCTCCGGACAGGGGTAGATACGCAGTATTTT. It encodes CASSLRTGVDTQYF.

The chain is built from TRBV2 and TRBJ2-6; no clear D gene. CDR1 is SNHLY and CDR2 is FYNNEI in the germline V gene. The length of the CDR3 is 14 residues. V lost 10 bases to trimming and J lost 3 bases, with 13 bases between them. CDR3 DNA: TGTGCCACGACCCTGGAGAGTGGGGCCAACGTCCTGACTTTC. Translated: CATTLESGANVLTF.

J is TRBJ1-1 and V is TRBV4-3; D gene uncertain. The V gene lost 1 base and the J gene lost 4 bases, with 13 bases spanning the gap. Per germline, CDR1 LGHNA and CDR2 YSLEER. This CDR3 has 15 amino acids. The CDR3 spells CASSQVRDTPTEAFF. The CDR3, as DNA: TGCGCCAGCAGCCAAGTCCGGGATACCCCCACTGAAGCTTTCTTT.

The chain uses TRBV11-2 and TRBJ1-2; a possible D gene is TRBD1 (6 bases). Between the trimmed V and J ends, which lost 5 bases and 8 bases, there was a span of 24 bases. The CDR3 has 16 residues. In germline, CDR1 is SGHAT, CDR2 FQNNGV. The CDR3: CASSERPKQGLAGYTF. For the CDR3, the DNA is TGTGCCAGCAGCGAAAGACCAAAACAGGGCTTGGCAGGCTACACCTTC.

This chain uses TRBV30 with TRBJ1-5, with unresolved D. Trimming removed 2 bases from V and 3 bases from J, with 8 bases in between. The germline gives CDR1 GTSNPN, CDR2 SVGIG (reference sequence). This CDR3 spans 13 amino acids. The CDR3 region has the DNA TGTGCCTGGAGTAATTTTCCCAATCAGCCCCAGCATTTT. This translates into CAWSNFPNQPQHF.

The gene calls are TRBV11-3 and TRBJ2-1, with 11 bases identical to TRBD2. Germline V gene lookup returns CDR1 SGHNT and CDR2 YENEEA. The CDR3 length is 15 residues. V lost 5 bases and J lost 7; bases outside the gene matches: 7. The CDR3 DNA reads as TGTGCCAGCAGCGCTCAGCTAGCGGGGGGTAATGAGCAGTTCTTC. This gives the protein CASSAQLAGGNEQFF.

The chain employs TRBV4-3 and TRBJ1-2, with TRBD1 as a possible D gene (6 bases). The CDR3 consists of 14 residues. The germline V gene has CDR1 LGHNA and CDR2 YSLEER. Trimming took 1 base from V and 6 from J, leaving 12 bases between them. CDR3 residues: CASSQVRGADGYTF. The CDR3 region has the DNA TGCGCCAGCAGCCAAGTGAGGGGGGCCGATGGCTACACCTTC.

The chain is built from TRBV19 and TRBJ1-5; 7 nucleotides match TRBD1. The length of the CDR3 is 14 residues. V was clipped by 4 bases and J by 8 bases; unmatched bases: 8. Germline CDR1 LNHDA, CDR2 SQIVND (reference sequence). The CDR3 region is CASSTRDSGKPQHF. As DNA, the CDR3 is TGTGCCAGTAGTACCCGGGACAGTGGTAAGCCCCAGCATTTT.

The gene calls are TRBV6-2 or TRBV6-3 and TRBJ2-5; D uncertain. Between the trimmed V and J ends, which lost 5 bases and 2 bases, there was a span of 9 bases. Germline CDR1 and CDR2: MNHEY and SVGEGT. The CDR3 runs 13 residues. CDR3 region: CASSTWVQETQYF. The CDR3 DNA reads TGTGCCAGCAGTACGTGGGTACAAGAGACCCAGTACTTC.

The chain is built from TRBV18 and TRBJ1-1; D gene uncertain. CDR3 size: 15 residues. Looked up from germline, CDR1 is KGHSH and CDR2 is LQKENI. Trimming removed 3 bases at V and 4 bases at J, with 15 bases between. The CDR3 sequence: CASSPIGDSFTEAFF. In nucleotides, the CDR3 is TGTGCCAGCTCACCGATTGGGGATTCGTTCACTGAAGCTTTCTTT.

The V and J genes are TRBV28 and TRBJ1-2, with D maybe TRBD1 (5 bases). The CDR3 runs 13 residues. V lost 10 bases and J lost 8, with 20 bases in between. Germline CDR1 is MDHEN and CDR2 is SYDVKM. DNA for the CDR3: TGTGCCACCCTTTTGGGGGGAAGACGGGGCTACACCTTC. The encoded protein is CATLLGGRRGYTF.

The chain couples TRBV5-1 to TRBJ2-3, with D maybe TRBD1 (5 bases). The CDR3 covers 15 residues. V was cut by 2 bases and J by 2 bases, with 12 bases left in between. CDR1 is SGHRS and CDR2 is YFSETQ in the germline V gene. The CDR3 DNA sequence: TGCGCCAGCAGCTTATCAGGGTTCGACACAGATACGCAGTATTTT. As protein: CASSLSGFDTDTQYF.

The V call is TRBV11-2, the J call TRBJ2-1; 13 bases agree with TRBD2. The CDR3 totals 16 residues. Germline trimming cut 5 bases from V and 9 bases from J; bases unmatched to any gene: 10. The germline V gene has CDR1 SGHAT and CDR2 FQNNGV. DNA for the CDR3: TGTGCCAGCAGCACAGACTCGGGACTAGCGGGGCCTGAGCAGTTCTTC. It yields the protein CASSTDSGLAGPEQFF.

This chain joins TRBV20-1 and TRBJ1-5; a weak D match, TRBD1 (5 bases). V gave up 3 bases and J gave up 4 bases, with 10 bases separating them. From germline, CDR1 is DFQATT and CDR2 SNEGSKA (reference sequence). CDR3 size: 13 residues. The CDR3 region has the DNA TGCAGTGCTAGTAGAGGGGTTAATCAGCCCCAGCATTTT. It specifies CSASRGVNQPQHF.

The chain joins TRBV4-1 to TRBJ1-6; D possibly corresponds to TRBD1 (5 bases). The CDR3 sequence is 17 residues long. Per germline, CDR1 MGHRA and CDR2 YSYEKL. V dropped 3 bases and J dropped 1 base, with 13 bases sitting between them. DNA of the CDR3: TGCGCCAGCAGCCAGGGGGGGTCTAGGTCCTATAATTCACCCCTCCACTTT. Encoded protein: CASSQGGSRSYNSPLHF.

This chain joins TRBV7-9 and TRBJ1-4, with D unclear. There are 15 residues in the CDR3. Per the germline V gene, CDR1 is SEHNR and CDR2 is FQNEAQ (reference sequence). The V end was cut by 1 base, the J end by 5 bases, with 11 bases between. CDR3 DNA sequence: TGTGCCAGCAGCTTAGTAGGACGTGGCAATGAAAAACTGTTTTTT. Residues: CASSLVGRGNEKLFF.

This sequence joins TRBV5-1 and TRBJ1-4; the D gene is possibly TRBD1 (6 bases). V was shortened by 3 bases and J by 5 bases, with 11 bases between the two germline ends. Germline CDR1 reads SGHRS; CDR2 reads YFSETQ. The CDR3 is 14 amino acids. The CDR3 sequence: CASSYRQGNEKLFF. The CDR3 bases are TGCGCCAGCAGCTACCGCCAGGGGAATGAAAAACTGTTTTTT. Combining the CDR3 with reference TRBV5-1 and TRBJ1-4 gives the whole variable domain KAGVTQTPRYLIKTRGQQVTLSCSPISGHRSVSWYQQTPGQGLQFLFEYFSETQRNKGNFPGRFSGRQFSNSRSEMNVSTLELGDSALYLCASSYRQGNEKLFFGSGTQLSVL.

This chain links TRBV5-1 with TRBJ2-3; D perhaps matches TRBD1 (6 bases). This CDR3 is built from 15 residues. V lost 4 bases, J lost 2 bases, and 14 bases lay in between. Germline values: CDR1 SGHRS, CDR2 YFSETQ. In DNA, the CDR3 is TGCGCCAGCAGCCCGTCGGGACATAACACAGATACGCAGTATTTT. Its protein is CASSPSGHNTDTQYF.

This chain links TRBV6-5 with TRBJ1-6; tentative D call: TRBD1 (5 bases). Trimming took off 2 bases at V and 5 bases at J, with 10 bases between the two ends. CDR1 and CDR2 from the germline V gene are MNHEY and SVGAGI. This CDR3 has 15 residues. The chain's CDR3 is CASSYGGENNSPLHF. CDR3 sequence (DNA): TGTGCCAGCAGTTACGGGGGGGAGAATAATTCACCCCTCCACTTT.

This chain links TRBV7-8 with TRBJ1-5, with 7 bases lining up with TRBD1. CDR1 and CDR2 (germline): SGHVS, FQNEAQ. V shed 5 bases and J 1 base; nucleotides not matched to a gene: 2. This CDR3 region has 14 residues. The CDR3 DNA reads as TGTGCCAGCAGCCCAGGGGGGAGCAATCAGCCCCAGCATTTT. It encodes CASSPGGSNQPQHF.